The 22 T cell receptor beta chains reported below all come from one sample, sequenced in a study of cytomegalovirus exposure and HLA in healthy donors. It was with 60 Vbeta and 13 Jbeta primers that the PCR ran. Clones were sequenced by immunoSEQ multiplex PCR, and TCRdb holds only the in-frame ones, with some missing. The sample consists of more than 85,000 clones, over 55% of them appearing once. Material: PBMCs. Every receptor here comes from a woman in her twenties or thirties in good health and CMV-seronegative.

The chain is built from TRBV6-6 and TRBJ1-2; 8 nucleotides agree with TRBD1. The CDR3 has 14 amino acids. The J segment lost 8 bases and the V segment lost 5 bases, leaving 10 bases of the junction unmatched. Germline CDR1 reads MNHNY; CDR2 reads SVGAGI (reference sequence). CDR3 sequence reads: CASSPLDRADGYTF. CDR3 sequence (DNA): TGTGCCAGCAGTCCTCTGGACAGGGCGGACGGCTACACCTTC.

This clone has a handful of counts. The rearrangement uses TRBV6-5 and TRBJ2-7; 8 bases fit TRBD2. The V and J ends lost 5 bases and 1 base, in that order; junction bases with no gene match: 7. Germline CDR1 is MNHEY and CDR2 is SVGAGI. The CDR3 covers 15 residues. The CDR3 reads CASSPIAGLSYEQYF. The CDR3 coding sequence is TGTGCCAGCAGTCCCATAGCGGGACTATCCTACGAGCAGTACTTC.

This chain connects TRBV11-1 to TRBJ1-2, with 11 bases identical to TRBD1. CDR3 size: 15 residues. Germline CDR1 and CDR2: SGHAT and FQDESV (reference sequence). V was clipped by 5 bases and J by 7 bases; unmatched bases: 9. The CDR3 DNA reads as TGTGCCAGCAGCCTAACGGACAGGGGGCGCGGTGGCTACACCTTC. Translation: CASSLTDRGRGGYTF. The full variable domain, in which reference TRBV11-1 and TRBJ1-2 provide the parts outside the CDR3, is EAEVAQSPRYKITEKSQAVAFWCDPISGHATLYWYRQILGQGPELLVQFQDESVVDDSQLPKDRFSAERLKGVDSTLKIQPAELGDSAMYLCASSLTDRGRGGYTFGSGTRLTVV.

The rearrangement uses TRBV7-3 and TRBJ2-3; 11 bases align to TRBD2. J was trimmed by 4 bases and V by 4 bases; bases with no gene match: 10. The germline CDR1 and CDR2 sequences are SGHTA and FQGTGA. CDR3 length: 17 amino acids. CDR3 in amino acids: CASSSSSLAGAPDTQYF. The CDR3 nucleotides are TGTGCCAGCAGCTCAAGTTCACTAGCGGGAGCCCCAGATACGCAGTATTTT.

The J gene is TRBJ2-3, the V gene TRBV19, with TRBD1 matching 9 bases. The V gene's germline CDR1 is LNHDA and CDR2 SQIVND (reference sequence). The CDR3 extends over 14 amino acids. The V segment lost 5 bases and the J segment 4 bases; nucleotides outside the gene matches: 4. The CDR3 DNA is TGTGCCAGTAGTCGGGACAGGGCCCCAGATACGCAGTATTTT. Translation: CASSRDRAPDTQYF.

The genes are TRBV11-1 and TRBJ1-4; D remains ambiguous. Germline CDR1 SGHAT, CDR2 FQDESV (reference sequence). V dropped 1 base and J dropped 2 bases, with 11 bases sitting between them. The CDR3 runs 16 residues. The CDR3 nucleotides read TGTGCCAGCAGCTTAGGTGACACCCGCACTAATGAAAAACTGTTTTTT. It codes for CASSLGDTRTNEKLFF.

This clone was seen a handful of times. This CDR3 reads CASSLGGAGTGELFF. Written as DNA, the CDR3 is TGTGCCAGCAGTTTAGGGGGAGCGGGAACCGGGGAGCTGTTTTTT. This chain links TRBV27 with TRBJ2-2; 7 bases fit TRBD2. This CDR3 contains 15 residues. Germline trimming cut 2 bases from V and 5 bases from J; bases unmatched to any gene: 5. The V gene's germline CDR1 is MNHEY and CDR2 SMNVEV (reference sequence).

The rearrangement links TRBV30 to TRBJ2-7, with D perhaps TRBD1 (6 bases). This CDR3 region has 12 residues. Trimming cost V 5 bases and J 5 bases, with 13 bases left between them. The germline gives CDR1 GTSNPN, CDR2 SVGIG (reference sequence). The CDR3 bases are TGTGCCTGGGCAACAGGGCCCCACGAGCAGTACTTC. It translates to CAWATGPHEQYF.

CDR3 bases: TGTGCCAGCAGGGAGGCTATCGGACAGGCCGCGGCTTTCTTT. Its translation is CASREAIGQAAAFF. The V and J genes are TRBV25-1 and TRBJ1-1; 7 bases are a match to TRBD1. The CDR3 runs 14 residues. V shed 6 bases and J 11 bases; nucleotides not matched to a gene: 15. Germline V lookup: CDR1 MGHDK, CDR2 SYGVNS.

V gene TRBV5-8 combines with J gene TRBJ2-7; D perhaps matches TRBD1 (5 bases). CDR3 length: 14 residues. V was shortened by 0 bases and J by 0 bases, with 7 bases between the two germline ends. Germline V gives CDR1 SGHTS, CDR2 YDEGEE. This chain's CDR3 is CASSLAGLSYEQYF. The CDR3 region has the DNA TGTGCCAGCAGCTTGGCAGGGCTCTCCTACGAGCAGTACTTC.

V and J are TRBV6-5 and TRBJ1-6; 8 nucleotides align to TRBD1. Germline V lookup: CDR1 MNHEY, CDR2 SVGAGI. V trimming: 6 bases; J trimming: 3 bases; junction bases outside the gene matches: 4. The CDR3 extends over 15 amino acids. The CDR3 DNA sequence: TGTGCCAGCAGGGATGGACAGGGCTATAATTCACCCCTCCACTTT. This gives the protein CASRDGQGYNSPLHF.

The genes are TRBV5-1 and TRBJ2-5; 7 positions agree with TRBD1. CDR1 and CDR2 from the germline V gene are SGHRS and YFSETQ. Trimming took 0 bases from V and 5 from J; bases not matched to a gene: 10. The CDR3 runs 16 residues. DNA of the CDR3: TGCGCCAGCAGCTTGGGGGGGACAGCCCGTGCGGAGACCCAGTACTTC. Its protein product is CASSLGGTARAETQYF.

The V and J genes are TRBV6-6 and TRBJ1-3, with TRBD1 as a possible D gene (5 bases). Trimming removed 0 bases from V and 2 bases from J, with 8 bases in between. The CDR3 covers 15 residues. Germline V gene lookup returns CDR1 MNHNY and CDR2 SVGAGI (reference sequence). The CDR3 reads CASSYSGGTGNTIYF. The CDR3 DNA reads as TGTGCCAGCAGTTACTCCGGGGGGACTGGAAACACCATATATTTT.

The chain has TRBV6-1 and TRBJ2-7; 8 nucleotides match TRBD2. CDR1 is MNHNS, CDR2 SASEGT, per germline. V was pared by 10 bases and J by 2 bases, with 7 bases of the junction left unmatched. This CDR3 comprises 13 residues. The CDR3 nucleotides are TGTGCCAACGAAACGGGAGGGCCCTACGAGCAGTACTTC. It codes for CANETGGPYEQYF.

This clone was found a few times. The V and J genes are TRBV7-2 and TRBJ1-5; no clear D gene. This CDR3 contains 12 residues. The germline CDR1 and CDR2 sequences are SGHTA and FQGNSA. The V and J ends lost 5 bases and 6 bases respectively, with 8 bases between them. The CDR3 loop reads CASSPRGQPQHF. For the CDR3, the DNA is TGTGCCAGCAGCCCCCGGGGTCAGCCCCAGCATTTT.

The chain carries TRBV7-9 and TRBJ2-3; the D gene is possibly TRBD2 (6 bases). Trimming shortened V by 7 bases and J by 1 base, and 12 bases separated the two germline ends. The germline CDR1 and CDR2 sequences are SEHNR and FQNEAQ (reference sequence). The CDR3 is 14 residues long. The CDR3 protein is CASKLSGGTDTQYF. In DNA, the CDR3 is TGTGCCAGCAAACTTTCGGGGGGCACAGATACGCAGTATTTT.

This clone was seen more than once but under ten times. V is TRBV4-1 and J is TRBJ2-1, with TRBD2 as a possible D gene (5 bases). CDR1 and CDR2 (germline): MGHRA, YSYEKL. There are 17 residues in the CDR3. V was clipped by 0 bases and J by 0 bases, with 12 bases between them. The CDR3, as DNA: TGCGCCAGCAGCCAAGATGAGTCCCGGGACTCCTACAATGAGCAGTTCTTC. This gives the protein CASSQDESRDSYNEQFF.

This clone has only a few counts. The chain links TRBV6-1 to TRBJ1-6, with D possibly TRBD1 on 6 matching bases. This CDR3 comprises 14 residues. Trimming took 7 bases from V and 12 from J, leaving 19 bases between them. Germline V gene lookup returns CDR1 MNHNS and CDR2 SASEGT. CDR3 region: CASTEGGSVRPLHF. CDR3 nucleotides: TGTGCCAGCACCGAAGGGGGTAGTGTACGACCCCTCCACTTT.

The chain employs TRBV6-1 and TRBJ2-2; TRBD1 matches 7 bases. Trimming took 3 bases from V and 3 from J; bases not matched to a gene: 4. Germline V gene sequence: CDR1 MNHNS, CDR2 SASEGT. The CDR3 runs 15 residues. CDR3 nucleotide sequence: TGTGCCAGCAGTGAGACAGGGCAGCACACCGGGGAGCTGTTTTTT. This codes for CASSETGQHTGELFF.

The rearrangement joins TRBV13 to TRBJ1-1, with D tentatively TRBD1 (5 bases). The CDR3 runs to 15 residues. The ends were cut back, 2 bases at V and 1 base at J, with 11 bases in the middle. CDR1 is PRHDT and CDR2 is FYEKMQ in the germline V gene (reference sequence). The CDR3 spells CASSLRPGENTEAFF. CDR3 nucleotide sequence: TGTGCCAGCAGCTTACGCCCGGGGGAGAACACTGAAGCTTTCTTT.

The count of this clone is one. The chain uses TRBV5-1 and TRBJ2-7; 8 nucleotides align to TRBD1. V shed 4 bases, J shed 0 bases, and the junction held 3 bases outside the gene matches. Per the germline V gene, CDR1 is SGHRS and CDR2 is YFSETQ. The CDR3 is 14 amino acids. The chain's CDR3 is CASSQGASSYEQYF. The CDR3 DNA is TGCGCCAGCAGCCAGGGGGCCAGCTCCTACGAGCAGTACTTC.

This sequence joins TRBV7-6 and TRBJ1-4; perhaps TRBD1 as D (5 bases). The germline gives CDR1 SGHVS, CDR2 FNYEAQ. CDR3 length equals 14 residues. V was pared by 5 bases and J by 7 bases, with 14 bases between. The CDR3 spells CASSPRGSGEKLFF. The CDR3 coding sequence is TGTGCCAGCAGCCCTAGGGGTAGTGGTGAAAAACTGTTTTTT.